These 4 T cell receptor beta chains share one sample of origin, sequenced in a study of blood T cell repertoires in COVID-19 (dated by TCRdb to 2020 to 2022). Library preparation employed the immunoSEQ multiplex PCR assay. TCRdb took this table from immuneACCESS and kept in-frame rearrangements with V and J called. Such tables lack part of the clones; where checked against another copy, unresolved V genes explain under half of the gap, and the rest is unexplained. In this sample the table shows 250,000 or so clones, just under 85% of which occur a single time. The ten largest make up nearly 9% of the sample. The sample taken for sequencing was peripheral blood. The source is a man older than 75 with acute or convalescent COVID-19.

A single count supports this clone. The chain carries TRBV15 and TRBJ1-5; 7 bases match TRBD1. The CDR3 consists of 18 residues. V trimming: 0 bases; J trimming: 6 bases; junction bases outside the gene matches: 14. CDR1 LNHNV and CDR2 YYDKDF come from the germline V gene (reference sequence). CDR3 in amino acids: CATSRDAVTQGRGQPQHF. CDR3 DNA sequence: TGTGCCACCAGCAGAGATGCCGTCACACAGGGGAGAGGTCAGCCCCAGCATTTT.

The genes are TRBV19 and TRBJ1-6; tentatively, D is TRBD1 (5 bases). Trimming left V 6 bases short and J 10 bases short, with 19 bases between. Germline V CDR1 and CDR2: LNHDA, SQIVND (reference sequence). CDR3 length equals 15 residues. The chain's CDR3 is CASSQRGARGSPLHF. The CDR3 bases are TGTGCCAGTAGCCAACGCGGGGCGCGCGGGTCACCCCTCCACTTT.

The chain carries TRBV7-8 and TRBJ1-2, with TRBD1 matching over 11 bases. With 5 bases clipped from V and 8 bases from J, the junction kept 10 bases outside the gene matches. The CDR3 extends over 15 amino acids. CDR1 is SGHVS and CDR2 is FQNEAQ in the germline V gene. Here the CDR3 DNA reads TGTGCCAGCAGCCTCCGGGACAGGGGGTTGGGGGGCTACACCTTC. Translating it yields CASSLRDRGLGGYTF.

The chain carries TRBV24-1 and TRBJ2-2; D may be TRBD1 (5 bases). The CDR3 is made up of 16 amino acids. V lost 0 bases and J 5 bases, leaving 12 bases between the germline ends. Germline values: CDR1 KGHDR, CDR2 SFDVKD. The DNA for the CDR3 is TGTGCCACCAGTGATTTGTGGCAGGGTAGTACCGGGGAGCTGTTTTTT. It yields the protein CATSDLWQGSTGELFF.